These 26 T cell receptor beta chains share one sample of origin, sequenced in a study of blood T cell repertoires in COVID-19. Only in-frame clones appear in the TCRdb table, and some are missing; sequencing was by immunoSEQ multiplex PCR. The sample carries some 200,000 clones, about 84% recorded once. Sequencing was done on a sample of PBMCs or T cells enriched from blood (not recorded which). The receptors were gathered from a woman aged 35 to 49 with acute COVID-19.

In the case of this clone: The sample holds other DNA sequences that translate to the same CDR3. This chain links TRBV20-1 with TRBJ2-7; D is ambiguous. V shed 2 bases and J shed 3 bases, with 5 bases lying between them. This CDR3 has 11 amino acids. Germline values: CDR1 DFQATT, CDR2 SNEGSKA (reference sequence). The CDR3 sequence is CSARSGYEQYF. The CDR3 bases are TGCAGTGCTAGATCGGGCTACGAGCAGTACTTC.

This rearrangement joins TRBV7-9 to TRBJ2-1; possible D gene TRBD2, 6 bases. The germline gives CDR1 SEHNR, CDR2 FQNEAQ (reference sequence). Trimming removed 2 bases at V and 6 bases at J, with 14 bases between. There are 15 residues in the CDR3. This chain's CDR3 is CASSLSELAGNEQFF. CDR3 bases: TGTGCCAGCAGCTTAAGTGAACTAGCTGGCAATGAGCAGTTCTTC.

Of note for this clone: Compared with germline, one end of the junction differs, possibly owing to a read error. The gene calls are TRBV11-2 and TRBJ1-4; 8 bases fit TRBD1. The germline CDR1 and CDR2 sequences are SGHAT and FQNNGV. The CDR3 runs 12 residues. The CDR3 sequence: CASSRPQTGAEF. CDR3 in DNA: TGTGCCAGCAGCCGGCCCCAGACAGGGGCAGAATTT.

The rearrangement links TRBV15 to TRBJ1-5; D is uncertain. This CDR3 region has 14 residues. V was cut by 3 bases and J by 3 bases, with 9 bases left in between. Germline CDR1 is LNHNV and CDR2 is YYDKDF (reference sequence). The DNA for the CDR3 is TGTGCCACCAGCAGCTCAGGTAACAATCAGCCCCAGCATTTT. Its translation is CATSSSGNNQPQHF.

This chain uses TRBV10-3 with TRBJ1-1; no firm D call. The V end lost 4 bases, the J end lost 4 bases, and 10 bases lay between the germline ends. The CDR3 is made up of 13 amino acids. Germline V gene lookup returns CDR1 ENHRY and CDR2 SYGVKD. This chain's CDR3 is CAISGGEGTEAFF. As DNA, the CDR3 is TGTGCCATCAGTGGTGGGGAGGGCACTGAAGCTTTCTTT.

This clone occurred once. V and J are TRBV7-2 and TRBJ2-2, with unresolved D. Germline V gene lookup returns CDR1 SGHTA and CDR2 FQGNSA. The V and J ends lost 3 bases and 0 bases respectively, with 8 bases between them. CDR3 length equals 15 residues. In DNA, the CDR3 is TGTGCCAGCAGCTTGCGTACGTCGAACACCGGGGAGCTGTTTTTT. Residues: CASSLRTSNTGELFF. The full variable domain, in which reference TRBV7-2 and TRBJ2-2 provide the parts outside the CDR3, is GAGVSQSPSNKVTEKGKDVELRCDPISGHTALYWYRQSLGQGLEFLIYFQGNSAPDKSGLPSDRFSAERTGGSVSTLTIQRTQQEDSAVYLCASSLRTSNTGELFFGEGSRLTVL.

The V gene is TRBV29-1, the J gene TRBJ2-5; D might be TRBD2 (6 bases). Germline V lookup: CDR1 SQVTM, CDR2 ANQGSEA. Trimming removed 7 bases from V and 2 bases from J, with 17 bases in between. The CDR3 covers 14 residues. The CDR3 DNA reads as TGCAGCGCCCCAGGCCAGGGACTGCAAGAGACCCAGTACTTC. It is translated as CSAPGQGLQETQYF.

The chain recombines TRBV4-1 with TRBJ1-2; maybe TRBD1 (6 bases). There are 14 residues in the CDR3. V lost 4 bases to trimming and J lost 4 bases, with 13 bases between them. Germline V CDR1 and CDR2: MGHRA, YSYEKL. The CDR3 spells CASSLGDITYGYTF. As DNA, the CDR3 is TGCGCCAGCAGCCTAGGGGACATCACCTATGGCTACACCTTC.

V gene TRBV6-5 combines with J gene TRBJ1-2, with D perhaps TRBD1 (6 bases). The germline V and J ends were trimmed by 8 bases and 4 bases, with 11 bases remaining between them. The length of the CDR3 is 12 residues. Germline values: CDR1 MNHEY, CDR2 SVGAGI. This CDR3 reads CASGRDIYGYTF. The CDR3, as DNA: TGTGCCAGCGGCCGGGACATCTATGGCTACACCTTC.

This chain links TRBV6-6 with TRBJ2-2, with D tentatively TRBD2 (7 bases). Between the trimmed V and J ends, which lost 2 bases and 5 bases, there was a span of 15 bases. Germline CDR1 MNHNY, CDR2 SVGAGI (reference sequence). CDR3 length equals 16 residues. As DNA, the CDR3 is TGTGCCAGCAGTTACGGACAGCGGGGTCGGACCGGGGAGCTGTTTTTT. Residues: CASSYGQRGRTGELFF.

The chain links TRBV6-5 to TRBJ1-1; D not resolved. Germline-derived CDR1 and CDR2 are MNHEY and SVGAGI. V gave up 0 bases and J gave up 4 bases, with 12 bases separating them. This CDR3 spans 15 amino acids. The CDR3 DNA is TGTGCCAGCAGTTACTCGGGAGTCTTACCCACTGAAGCTTTCTTT. The encoded protein is CASSYSGVLPTEAFF.

The chain carries TRBV29-1 and TRBJ2-5; 12 nucleotides agree with TRBD2. This CDR3 region has 16 residues. The J segment lost 3 bases and the V segment lost 4 bases, leaving 9 bases of the junction unmatched. The V gene's germline CDR1 is SQVTM and CDR2 ANQGSEA. The CDR3 reads CSVALRRTSGKETQYF. DNA of the CDR3: TGCAGCGTTGCCCTTAGGCGGACTAGCGGGAAAGAGACCCAGTACTTC. The full variable domain, rest sourced from reference TRBV29-1 and TRBJ2-5, is SAVISQKPSRDICQRGTSLTIQCQVDSQVTMMFWYRQQPGQSLTLIATANQGSEATYESGFVIDKFPISRPNLTFSTLTVSNMSPEDSSIYLCSVALRRTSGKETQYFGPGTRLLVL.

Only a few counts were recorded for this clone. The CDR3 here is CASSPTGTGGYTF. In DNA, the CDR3 is TGTGCCAGCAGTCCGACAGGGACGGGTGGCTACACCTTC. The chain links TRBV11-2 to TRBJ1-2; 7 bases match TRBD1. From germline, CDR1 is SGHAT and CDR2 FQNNGV. This CDR3 comprises 13 residues. V dropped 6 bases and J dropped 7; count of bases not matched to a gene: 8.

This chain uses TRBV11-2 with TRBJ2-2; no clear D. Germline lookup yields CDR1 SGHAT and CDR2 FQNNGV. The CDR3 contains 14 residues. V was cut by 0 bases and J by 4 bases, with 6 bases left in between. The CDR3 here is CASSLEAITGELFF. The CDR3 DNA follows: TGTGCCAGCAGCTTAGAGGCAATCACCGGGGAGCTGTTTTTT.

The V call is TRBV28, the J call TRBJ1-1; D remains ambiguous. V dropped 7 bases and J dropped 2 bases, with 14 bases sitting between them. This CDR3 is built from 14 residues. Looked up from germline, CDR1 is MDHEN and CDR2 is SYDVKM. CDR3 sequence reads: CASTELGGNTEAFF. The CDR3 DNA reads TGTGCCAGCACCGAGTTAGGAGGTAACACTGAAGCTTTCTTT.

About this clone: At one of its ends the junction is not consistent with the germline gene, which may arise from a read error. The V gene is TRBV7-7, the J gene TRBJ2-2; D not resolved. The CDR3 is 14 amino acids. Per the germline V gene, CDR1 is SSHAT and CDR2 is FNYEAQ (reference sequence). For the CDR3, the DNA is TGTGCTAGCAGCTTAGGGCGGAATTCCGGGGAGCTGTTTTTT. This encodes CASSLGRNSGELFF.

The J gene is TRBJ2-7, the V gene TRBV5-5; maybe TRBD1 (5 bases). Trimming stripped 4 bases from V and 0 bases from J, with 11 bases between. CDR1 and CDR2 from the germline V gene are SGHKS and YYEKEE (reference sequence). The CDR3 is 14 residues long. The DNA for the CDR3 is TGTGCCAGCAGCGACAGTCGCCTCTCCTACGAGCAGTACTTC. Translating it yields CASSDSRLSYEQYF.

The chain is built from TRBV18 and TRBJ1-4, with D possibly matching TRBD1 (6 bases). Germline V gene sequence: CDR1 KGHSH, CDR2 LQKENI. V was shortened by 2 bases and J by 7 bases, with 14 bases between the two germline ends. This CDR3 has 15 amino acids. CDR3 region: CASSPDLGAGEKLFF. The CDR3 DNA reads as TGTGCCAGCTCACCAGACCTGGGGGCTGGTGAAAAACTGTTTTTT. Filled out from reference TRBV18 and TRBJ1-4, the complete variable domain reads NAGVMQNPRHLVRRRGQEARLRCSPMKGHSHVYWYRQLPEEGLKFMVYLQKENIIDESGMPKERFSAEFPKEGPSILRIQQVVRGDSAAYFCASSPDLGAGEKLFFGSGTQLSVL.

This clone was seen a few times. The CDR3 protein is CASRQGADGYTF. The DNA of the CDR3 is TGCGCCAGCAGGCAGGGGGCAGATGGCTACACCTTC. V is TRBV5-1 and J is TRBJ1-2, with 8 bases that match TRBD1. V was clipped by 5 bases and J by 6 bases; unmatched bases: 3. CDR1 is SGHRS, CDR2 YFSETQ, per germline. The CDR3 has 12 residues. Looking up the rest from reference TRBV5-1 and TRBJ1-2 gives the full variable domain: KAGVTQTPRYLIKTRGQQVTLSCSPISGHRSVSWYQQTPGQGLQFLFEYFSETQRNKGNFPGRFSGRQFSNSRSEMNVSTLELGDSALYLCASRQGADGYTFGSGTRLTVV.

The V gene is TRBV6-5, the J gene TRBJ1-6, with 11 bases matching TRBD1. The CDR3 contains 15 residues. CDR1 and CDR2 from the germline V gene are MNHEY and SVGAGI. The ends lost 5 bases at V and 10 bases at J; junction bases unmatched: 7. The CDR3 sequence: CASSRGDRGGSPLHF. CDR3 DNA sequence: TGTGCCAGCAGTCGGGGGGACAGGGGGGGCTCACCCCTCCACTTT.

The J gene is TRBJ2-1, the V gene TRBV7-3, with 10 bases aligning to TRBD2. The CDR3 totals 17 residues. With V trimmed by 5 bases and J by 1 base, 8 bases remained unmatched. Germline V gene data show CDR1 as SGHTA and CDR2 as FQGTGA. The CDR3 here is CASSPGGAGGSYNEQFF. In nucleotides, the CDR3 is TGTGCCAGCAGCCCAGGTGGAGCGGGGGGGTCCTACAATGAGCAGTTCTTC.

This chain uses TRBV28 with TRBJ1-6; 7 bases map to TRBD1. This CDR3 spans 15 amino acids. The V gene's germline CDR1 is MDHEN and CDR2 SYDVKM. J was trimmed by 5 bases and V by 6 bases; bases with no gene match: 7. The chain's CDR3 is CASSLGTAHNSPLHF. Here the CDR3 DNA reads TGTGCCAGCAGCCTAGGGACAGCCCATAATTCACCCCTCCACTTT.

This clone appeared a few times. The chain couples TRBV7-8 to TRBJ1-5; 9 nucleotides match TRBD1. CDR1 SGHVS and CDR2 FQNEAQ come from the germline V gene. The junction had 7 bases not matched to a gene; V was cut back by 5 bases and J by 2 bases. The CDR3 contains 16 residues. The CDR3 reads CASSANRGRGNQPQHF. CDR3 coding DNA: TGTGCCAGCAGCGCTAACAGGGGGCGCGGCAATCAGCCCCAGCATTTT.

The gene calls are TRBV5-1 and TRBJ2-7; TRBD2 matches at 7 bases. The CDR3 runs to 13 residues. After removal of 5 bases from V and 2 bases from J, the junction contained 4 bases not matched to a gene. Germline V gives CDR1 SGHRS, CDR2 YFSETQ. CDR3 loop: CASSREGPYEQYF. CDR3 coding DNA: TGCGCCAGCAGTAGGGAGGGGCCCTACGAGCAGTACTTC.

This chain connects TRBV2 to TRBJ1-2; D is unclear. Trimming cost V 6 bases and J 3 bases, with 8 bases left between them. This CDR3 has 12 residues. Germline V gives CDR1 SNHLY, CDR2 FYNNEI. CDR3 amino acids: CASSPNYYGYTF. In nucleotides, the CDR3 is TGTGCCAGCAGCCCCAATTACTATGGCTACACCTTC. The variable domain in full, completed from reference TRBV2 and TRBJ1-2, reads EPEVTQTPSHQVTQMGQEVILRCVPISNHLYFYWYRQILGQKVEFLVSFYNNEISEKSEIFDDQFSVERPDGSNFTLKIRSTKLEDSAMYFCASSPNYYGYTFGSGTRLTVV.

V and J are TRBV7-3 and TRBJ2-5; TRBD2 aligns across 11 bases. The V and J ends lost 5 bases and 0 bases, in that order; junction bases with no gene match: 5. The CDR3 sequence is 16 residues long. CDR1 SGHTA and CDR2 FQGTGA come from the germline V gene. In DNA, the CDR3 is TGTGCCAGCAGCCCGACTAGCGGGACAGACCAAGAGACCCAGTACTTC. It is translated as CASSPTSGTDQETQYF.